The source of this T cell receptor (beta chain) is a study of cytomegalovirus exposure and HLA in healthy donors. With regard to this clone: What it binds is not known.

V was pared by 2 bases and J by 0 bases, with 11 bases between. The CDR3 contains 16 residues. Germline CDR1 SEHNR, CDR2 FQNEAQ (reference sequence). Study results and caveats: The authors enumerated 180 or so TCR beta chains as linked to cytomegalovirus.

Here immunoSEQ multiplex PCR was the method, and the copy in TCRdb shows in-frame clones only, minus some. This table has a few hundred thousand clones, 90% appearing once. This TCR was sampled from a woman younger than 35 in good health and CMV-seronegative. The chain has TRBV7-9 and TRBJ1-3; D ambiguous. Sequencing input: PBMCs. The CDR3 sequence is CASSLWYGDSGNTIYF. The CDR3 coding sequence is TGTGCCAGCAGCTTATGGTACGGGGACTCTGGAAACACCATATATTTT.